The clone carrying this TCR beta chain appeared a few times. The entry originates in a study of early T cells in non-severe SARS-CoV-2 infection. Individual cDNA molecules carried attached unique molecular identifiers. TCRdb analysed the 5' RACE reads with MiXCR anew, one entry per CDR3 protein. The table lists about 83,000 distinct CDR3 sequences, over 12% of them singletons, with 3% to 3.5% in the top ten. CDR3 length: 15 residues. Trimming removed 6 bases from V and 1 base from J, with 11 bases in between. Germline loops: CDR1 KGHDR, CDR2 SFDVKD. The clonotype was recovered from an adult who was a healthcare worker with PCR-confirmed SARS-CoV-2 infection or an uninfected control (not recorded which). The source material was whole blood. This sequence joins TRBV24-1 and TRBJ2-2; a weak D match, TRBD1 (6 bases). The CDR3 here is CATSQDSENTGELFF. CDR3 sequence (DNA): TGTGCCACCAGTCAGGACAGCGAGAACACCGGGGAGCTGTTTTTT.